A few counts support the clone carrying this T cell receptor (beta chain). The target antigen is unknown. This CDR3 is 15 amino acids long. Trimming took off 0 bases at V and 7 bases at J, with 11 bases between the two ends. Germline CDR1 is SGDLS and CDR2 is YYNGEE. The sample is drawn from a study of OX40 agonist ivuxolimab in advanced cancers. Study-level points and caveats: Antigen specificity remained undetermined for the expanded peripheral T cells.

Assay: immunoSEQ multiplex PCR; the TCRdb copy retains only in-frame clones and omits some. This sample yields 40,000 or so clones, of which around 73% are seen a single time; 20% to 25% belongs to the top ten. Sequenced here: CD4+ or CD8+ T cells sorted from blood, sampled in a trial of the OX40 agonist ivuxolimab. The sequence derives from an adult with an advanced solid tumor such as melanoma, head and neck, liver or kidney cancer. The chain employs TRBV9 and TRBJ1-6; D is possibly TRBD1 (5 bases). The CDR3: CASSVEGRTNSPLHF. DNA for the CDR3: TGTGCCAGCAGCGTAGAGGGCAGGACAAATTCACCCCTCCACTTT.